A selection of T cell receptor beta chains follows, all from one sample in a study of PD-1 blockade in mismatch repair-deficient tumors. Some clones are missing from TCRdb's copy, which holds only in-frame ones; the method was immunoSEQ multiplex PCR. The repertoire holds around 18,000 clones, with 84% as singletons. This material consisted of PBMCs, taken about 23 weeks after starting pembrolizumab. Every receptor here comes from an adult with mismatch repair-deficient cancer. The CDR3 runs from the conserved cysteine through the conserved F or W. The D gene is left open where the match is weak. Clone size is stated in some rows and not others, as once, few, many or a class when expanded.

CASSRFGGAYNEQFF	TGTGCCAGTAGTAGATTCGGGGGAGCCTACAATGAGCAGTTCTTC	TRBV19	TRBJ2-1	NA	NA
CASGVGTGPETQYF	TGCGCCAGCGGAGTCGGGACAGGGCCTGAGACCCAGTACTTC	TRBV5-1	TRBJ2-5	NA	TRBD1
CASSESSGDGNTIYF	TGCGCCAGCAGTGAGTCGAGTGGAGACGGAAACACCATATATTTT	TRBV10-1	TRBJ1-3	NA	NA
CASSDPSGRAGNIQYF	TGTGCCAGTAGTGACCCTAGCGGGAGGGCCGGAAACATTCAGTACTTC	TRBV19	TRBJ2-4	NA	TRBD2
CASSLTPGNTYEQYF	TGTGCCAGCAGCTTAACCCCAGGAAATACATACGAGCAGTACTTC	TRBV7-3	TRBJ2-7	NA	NA
CASRRVLNEKLFF	TGTGCCAGCAGAAGAGTCCTTAATGAAAAACTGTTTTTT	TRBV6-5	TRBJ1-4	NA	NA
CASRGSGYNEQFF	TGTGCCAGCCGTGGGAGCGGTTACAATGAGCAGTTCTTC	TRBV11-1	TRBJ2-1	NA	NA
CASSRRPNTEAFF	TGTGCCAGCAGTAGGCGGCCGAACACTGAAGCTTTCTTT	TRBV27	TRBJ1-1	NA	NA
CASSTAGLAGGTDTQYF	TGTGCCAGCAGTACAGCGGGACTAGCGGGAGGTACAGATACGCAGTATTTT	TRBV28	TRBJ2-3	once	TRBD2
CASSASTGAGNTIYF	TGTGCCAGCAGCGCGTCTACAGGGGCCGGAAACACCATATATTTT	TRBV9	TRBJ1-3	NA	TRBD1
CASSAGGTANNEKLFF	TGTGCCAGCAGCGCGGGTGGGACAGCCAACAATGAAAAACTGTTTTTT	TRBV9	TRBJ1-4	NA	TRBD1
CASSPPPWTEGDYGYTF	TGTGCCAGCAGTCCCCCCCCCTGGACAGAGGGTGATTATGGCTACACCTTC	TRBV28	TRBJ1-2	NA	NA
CASRGEANSPLHF	TGCGCCAGCAGAGGGGAGGCAAATTCACCCCTCCACTTT	TRBV5-1	TRBJ1-6	NA	NA
CASSPSGSTNEKLFF	TGTGCCAGCAGCCCCTCGGGGTCAACTAATGAAAAACTGTTTTTT	TRBV2	TRBJ1-4	once	NA
CASSLVAGQGNNEQFF	TGCGCCAGCAGCTTGGTCGCCGGACAGGGGAACAATGAGCAGTTCTTC	TRBV5-1	TRBJ2-1	NA	TRBD1
CASSLEGAGETQYF	TGCGCCAGCAGCTTGGAGGGGGCGGGGGAGACCCAGTACTTC	TRBV5-1	TRBJ2-5	NA	NA
CASSEGFRRDTEAFF	TGTGCCAGCAGTGAAGGTTTCCGCAGGGACACTGAAGCTTTCTTT	TRBV6-1	TRBJ1-1	NA	NA
CASSLVGGHNTDTQYF	TGCGCCAGCAGCTTGGTGGGCGGGCACAACACAGATACGCAGTATTTT	TRBV5-1	TRBJ2-3	NA	NA
CASSRRTGYTEAFF	TGTGCCAGCAGCAGACGGACAGGGTACACTGAAGCTTTCTTT	TRBV7-6	TRBJ1-1	NA	TRBD1
CASRTGGYEQYF	TGTGCCAGCCGGACAGGGGGCTACGAGCAGTACTTC	TRBV21-1	TRBJ2-7	few	NA
CASSPARGRTNEKLFF	TGTGCCAGCTCACCCGCAAGGGGGCGGACTAATGAAAAACTGTTTTTT	TRBV18	TRBJ1-4	NA	TRBD1
CASRPPAGLTETQYF	TGTGCCAGCAGGCCTCCAGCGGGGCTTACAGAGACCCAGTACTTC	TRBV27	TRBJ2-5	NA	TRBD2
CASSPLLAGGSYNEQFF	TGTGCCAGCAGTCCATTATTAGCGGGAGGGTCCTACAATGAGCAGTTCTTC	TRBV28	TRBJ2-1	NA	TRBD2
CARTKEENRGLAKNIQYF	TGTGCCAGGACAAAAGAGGAGAACAGGGGGCTAGCCAAAAACATTCAGTACTTC	TRBV19	TRBJ2-4	NA	TRBD1
CASSLTHSLSGNTIYF	TGTGCCAGCAGCTTAACCCATTCTCTTAGTGGAAACACCATATATTTT	TRBV7-3	TRBJ1-3	NA	NA
CASSGPFSAEQYF	TGTGCCAGCAGCGGACCCTTCAGCGCCGAGCAGTACTTC	TRBV9	TRBJ2-7	NA	NA
CASSALGGQGIRYEQYF	TGTGCCAGCAGTGCTTTGGGGGGACAGGGGATTCGATACGAGCAGTACTTC	TRBV28	TRBJ2-7	NA	TRBD1
CVAGRSSYNEQFF	TGTGTTGCCGGGAGGAGCTCCTACAATGAGCAGTTCTTC	TRBV7-8	TRBJ2-1	NA	TRBD2
CASSLGAVQPQHF	TGTGCCAGCAGTTTAGGGGCCGTTCAGCCCCAGCATTTT	TRBV28	TRBJ1-5	NA	NA
CASTSEANYGYTF	TGCGCCAGCACCAGTGAAGCTAACTATGGCTACACCTTC	TRBV5-1	TRBJ1-2	NA	NA
CSVKTGSSYEQYF	TGCAGCGTAAAGACAGGGAGCTCCTACGAGCAGTACTTC	TRBV29-1	TRBJ2-7	NA	TRBD1
CASSFTSGRTNNEQFF	TGTGCCAGCAGTTTTACTAGCGGGAGGACGAACAATGAGCAGTTCTTC	TRBV28	TRBJ2-1	NA	TRBD2
CASSLDRVTEKLFF	TGTGCCAGCAGTTTAGACAGGGTTACGGAAAAACTGTTTTTT	TRBV28	TRBJ1-4	NA	TRBD1
CASSASVAKNIQYF	TGTGCCAGCAGTGCGTCGGTAGCCAAAAACATTCAGTACTTC	TRBV2	TRBJ2-4	once	NA
CASSASGTGLYEQYF	TGTGCCAGCAGTGCGTCTGGGACAGGTCTCTACGAGCAGTACTTC	TRBV6-1	TRBJ2-7	few	TRBD1
CASSPEQGRQPQHF	TGTGCCAGCTCACCGGAGCAGGGTAGGCAGCCCCAGCATTTT	TRBV18	TRBJ1-5	NA	NA
CASSRGQGGDSPLHF	TGCGCCAGCAGCAGGGGACAGGGGGGAGATTCACCCCTCCACTTT	TRBV5-1	TRBJ1-6	NA	TRBD1
CASSPGLAGGPKNIQYF	TGTGCCAGCAGCCCGGGACTAGCGGGAGGGCCGAAAAACATTCAGTACTTC	TRBV9	TRBJ2-4	NA	TRBD2